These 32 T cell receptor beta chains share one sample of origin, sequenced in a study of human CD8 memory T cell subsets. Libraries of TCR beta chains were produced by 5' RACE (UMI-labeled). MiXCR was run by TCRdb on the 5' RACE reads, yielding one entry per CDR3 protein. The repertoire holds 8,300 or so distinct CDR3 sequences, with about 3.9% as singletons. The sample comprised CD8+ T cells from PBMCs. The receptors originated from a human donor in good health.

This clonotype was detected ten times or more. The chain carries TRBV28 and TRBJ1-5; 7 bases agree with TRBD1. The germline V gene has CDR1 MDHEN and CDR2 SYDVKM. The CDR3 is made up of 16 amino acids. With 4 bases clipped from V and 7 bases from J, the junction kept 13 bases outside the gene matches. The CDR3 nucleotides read TGTGCCAGCAGTTATTTATCAGGGGGATCGCGGCAGCCCCAGCATTTT. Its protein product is CASSYLSGGSRQPQHF.

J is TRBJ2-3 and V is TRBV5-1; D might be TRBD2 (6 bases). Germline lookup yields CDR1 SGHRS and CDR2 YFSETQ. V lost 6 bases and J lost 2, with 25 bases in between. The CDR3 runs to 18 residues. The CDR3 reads CASNYSPGARVYTDTQYF. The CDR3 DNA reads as TGCGCCAGCAACTACTCTCCGGGAGCGAGGGTCTACACAGATACGCAGTATTTT.

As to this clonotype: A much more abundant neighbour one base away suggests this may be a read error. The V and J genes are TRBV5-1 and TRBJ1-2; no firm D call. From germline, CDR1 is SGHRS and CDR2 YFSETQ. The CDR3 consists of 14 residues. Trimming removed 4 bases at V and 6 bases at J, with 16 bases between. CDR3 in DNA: TGCGCCAGCAGCCCCGGTGGCGGGGTTAATGGCTACACCTTC. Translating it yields CASSPGGGVNGYTF. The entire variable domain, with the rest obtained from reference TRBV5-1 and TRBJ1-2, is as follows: KAGVTQTPRYLIKTRGQQVTLSCSPISGHRSVSWYQQTPGQGLQFLFEYFSETQRNKGNFPGRFSGRQFSNSRSEMNVSTLELGDSALYLCASSPGGGVNGYTFGSGTRLTVV.

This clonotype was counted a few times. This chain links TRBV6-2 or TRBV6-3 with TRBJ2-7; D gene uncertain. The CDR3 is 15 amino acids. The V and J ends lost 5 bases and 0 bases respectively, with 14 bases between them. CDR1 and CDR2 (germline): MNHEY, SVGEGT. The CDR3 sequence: CASSGLTWSSYEQYF. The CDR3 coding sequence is TGTGCCAGCAGTGGCTTGACGTGGAGCTCCTACGAGCAGTACTTC.

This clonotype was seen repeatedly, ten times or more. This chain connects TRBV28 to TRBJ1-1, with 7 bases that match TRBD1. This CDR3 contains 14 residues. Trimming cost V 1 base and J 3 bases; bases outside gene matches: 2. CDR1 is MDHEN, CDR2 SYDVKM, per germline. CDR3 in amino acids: CASSLFDRDTEAFF. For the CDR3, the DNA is TGTGCCAGCAGTTTATTCGACAGGGACACTGAAGCTTTCTTT.

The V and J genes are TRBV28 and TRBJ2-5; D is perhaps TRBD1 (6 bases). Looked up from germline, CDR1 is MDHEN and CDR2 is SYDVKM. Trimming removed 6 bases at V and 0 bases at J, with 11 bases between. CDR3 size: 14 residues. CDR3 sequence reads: CASSPGQNQETQYF. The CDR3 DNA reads TGTGCCAGCAGCCCCGGACAGAACCAAGAGACCCAGTACTTC.

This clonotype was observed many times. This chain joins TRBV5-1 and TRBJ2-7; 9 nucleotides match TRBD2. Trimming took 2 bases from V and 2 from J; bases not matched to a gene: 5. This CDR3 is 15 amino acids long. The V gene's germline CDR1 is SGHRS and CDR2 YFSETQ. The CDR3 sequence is CASSLIAGETYEQYF. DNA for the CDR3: TGCGCCAGCAGCTTAATAGCGGGAGAGACCTACGAGCAGTACTTC.

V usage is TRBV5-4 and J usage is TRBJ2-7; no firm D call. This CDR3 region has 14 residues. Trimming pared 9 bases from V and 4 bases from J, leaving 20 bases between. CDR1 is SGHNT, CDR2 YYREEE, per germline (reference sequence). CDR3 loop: CATFYSGRAYEQYF. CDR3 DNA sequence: TGTGCCACCTTCTACTCCGGTAGAGCATACGAGCAGTACTTC.

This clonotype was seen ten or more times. The CDR3 sequence: CASSKAFARDRARSGELFF. CDR3 nucleotide sequence: TGTGCCAGCAGCAAAGCATTTGCGCGGGACAGGGCTAGGTCAGGGGAGCTGTTTTTT. This chain links TRBV21-1 with TRBJ2-2; the table's TRBD2 call for D was not verified on the DNA. TRBV21-1 is designated a pseudogene. CDR3 length equals 19 residues.

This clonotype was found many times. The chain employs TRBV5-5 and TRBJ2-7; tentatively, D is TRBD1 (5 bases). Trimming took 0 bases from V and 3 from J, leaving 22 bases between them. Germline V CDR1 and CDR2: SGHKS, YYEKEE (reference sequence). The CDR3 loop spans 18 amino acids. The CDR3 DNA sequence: TGTGCCAGCAGCTTGGGACAGAGGATATCGGGCCCCGACTACGAGCAGTACTTC. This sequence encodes CASSLGQRISGPDYEQYF.

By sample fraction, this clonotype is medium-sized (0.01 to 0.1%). CDR3 sequence: CSVADRGLVDTEAFF. CDR3 in DNA: TGCAGCGTTGCCGACAGGGGGCTTGTTGACACTGAAGCTTTCTTT. V gene TRBV29-1 combines with J gene TRBJ1-1; 10 bases match TRBD1. The ends lost 4 bases at V and 3 bases at J; junction bases unmatched: 8. The CDR3 extends over 15 amino acids. From germline, CDR1 is SQVTM and CDR2 ANQGSEA.

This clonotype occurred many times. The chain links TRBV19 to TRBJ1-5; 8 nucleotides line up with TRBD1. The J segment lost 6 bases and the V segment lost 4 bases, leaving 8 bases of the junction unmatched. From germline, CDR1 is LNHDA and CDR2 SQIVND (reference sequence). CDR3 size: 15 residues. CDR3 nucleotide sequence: TGTGCCAGTAGTACCCATAGACAGGGGACTCAGCCCCAGCATTTT. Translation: CASSTHRQGTQPQHF.

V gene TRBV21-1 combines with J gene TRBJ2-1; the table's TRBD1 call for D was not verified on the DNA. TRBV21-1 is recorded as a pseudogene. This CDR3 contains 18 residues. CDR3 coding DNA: TGTGCCAGCAGCAAAGCCCCCCCTGGTCGAAGCCGGTTCCATGAGCAGTTCTTC. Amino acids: CASSKAPPGRSRFHEQFF.

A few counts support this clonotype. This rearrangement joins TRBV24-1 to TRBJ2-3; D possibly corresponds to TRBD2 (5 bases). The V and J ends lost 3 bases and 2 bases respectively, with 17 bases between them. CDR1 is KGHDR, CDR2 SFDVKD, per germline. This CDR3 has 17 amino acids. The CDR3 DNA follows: TGTGCCACCAGTGATCCTTCATTAGCAGGACTCACAGATACGCAGTATTTT. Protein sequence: CATSDPSLAGLTDTQYF.

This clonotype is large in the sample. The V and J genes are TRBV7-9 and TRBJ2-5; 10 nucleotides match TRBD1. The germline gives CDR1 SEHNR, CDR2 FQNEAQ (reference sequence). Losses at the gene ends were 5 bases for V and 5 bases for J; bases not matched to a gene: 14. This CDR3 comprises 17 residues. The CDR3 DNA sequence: TGTGCCAGCAGCCGTCCGGGACAGGGGCCAGTAGTGGAGACCCAGTACTTC. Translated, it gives CASSRPGQGPVVETQYF.

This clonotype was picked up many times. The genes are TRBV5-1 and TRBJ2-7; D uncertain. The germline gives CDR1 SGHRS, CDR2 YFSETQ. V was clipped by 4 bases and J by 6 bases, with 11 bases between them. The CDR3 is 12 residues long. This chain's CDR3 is CASSGTSVEQYF. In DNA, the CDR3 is TGCGCCAGCAGCGGAACCTCGGTCGAGCAGTACTTC.

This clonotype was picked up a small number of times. The CDR3, as DNA: TGTGCCAGCAGTCCAAGGGGGACGGATGACGCCTACGAGCAGTACTTC. As protein: CASSPRGTDDAYEQYF. The chain is built from TRBV27 and TRBJ2-7, with D tentatively TRBD1 (6 bases). Trimming cost V 5 bases and J 2 bases, with 19 bases left between them. Germline loops: CDR1 MNHEY, CDR2 SMNVEV (reference sequence). The CDR3 totals 16 residues.

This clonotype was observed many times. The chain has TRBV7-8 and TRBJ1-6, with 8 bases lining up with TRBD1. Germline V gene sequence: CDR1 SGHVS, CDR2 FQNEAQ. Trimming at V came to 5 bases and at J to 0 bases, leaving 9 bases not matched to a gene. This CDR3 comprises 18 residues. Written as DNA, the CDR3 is TGTGCCAGCAGCATCGGACAGGGAACACTCTCCTATAATTCACCCCTCCACTTT. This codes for CASSIGQGTLSYNSPLHF.

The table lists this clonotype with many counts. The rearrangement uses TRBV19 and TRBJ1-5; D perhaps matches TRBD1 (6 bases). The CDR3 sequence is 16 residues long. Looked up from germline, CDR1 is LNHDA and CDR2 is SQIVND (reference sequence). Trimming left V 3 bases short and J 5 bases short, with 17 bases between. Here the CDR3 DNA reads TGTGCCAGTAGTATGAAAGCACAGGGAAGCGATCAGCCCCAGCATTTT. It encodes CASSMKAQGSDQPQHF.

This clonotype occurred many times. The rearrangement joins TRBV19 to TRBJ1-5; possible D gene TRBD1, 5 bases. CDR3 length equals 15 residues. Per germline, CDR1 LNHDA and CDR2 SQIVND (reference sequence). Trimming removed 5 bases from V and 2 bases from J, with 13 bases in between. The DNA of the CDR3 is TGTGCCAGTAGTGTGGACGGGGGAGGCAATCAGCCCCAGCATTTT. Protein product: CASSVDGGGNQPQHF.

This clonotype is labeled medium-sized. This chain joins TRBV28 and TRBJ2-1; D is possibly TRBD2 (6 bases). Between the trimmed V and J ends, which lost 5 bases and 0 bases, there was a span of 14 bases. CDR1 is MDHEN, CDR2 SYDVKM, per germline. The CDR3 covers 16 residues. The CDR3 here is CASSPRGLSSYNEQFF. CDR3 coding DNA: TGTGCCAGCAGTCCCCGGGGACTCAGCTCCTACAATGAGCAGTTCTTC.

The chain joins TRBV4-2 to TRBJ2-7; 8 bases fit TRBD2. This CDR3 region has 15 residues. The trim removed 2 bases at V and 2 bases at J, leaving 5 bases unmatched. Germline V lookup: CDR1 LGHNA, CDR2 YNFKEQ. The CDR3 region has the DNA TGTGCCAGCAGCCAACAACTAGCGGAGGCCTACGAGCAGTACTTC. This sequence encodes CASSQQLAEAYEQYF.

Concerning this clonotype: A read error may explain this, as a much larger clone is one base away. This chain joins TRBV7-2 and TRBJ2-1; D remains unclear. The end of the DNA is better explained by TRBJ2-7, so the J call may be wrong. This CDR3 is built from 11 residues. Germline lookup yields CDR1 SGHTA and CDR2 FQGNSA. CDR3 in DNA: TGTGCCAGCAGCTCTGGCTCTGAGCAGTACTTC. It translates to CASSSGSEQYF.

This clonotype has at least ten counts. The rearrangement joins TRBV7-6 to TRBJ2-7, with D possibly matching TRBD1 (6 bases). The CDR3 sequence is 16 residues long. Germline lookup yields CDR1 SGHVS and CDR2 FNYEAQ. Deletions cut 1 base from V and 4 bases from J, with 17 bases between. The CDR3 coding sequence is TGTGCCAGCAGCTTAGGGTTGGGGGCAGGGAAGTACGAGCAGTACTTC. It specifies CASSLGLGAGKYEQYF.

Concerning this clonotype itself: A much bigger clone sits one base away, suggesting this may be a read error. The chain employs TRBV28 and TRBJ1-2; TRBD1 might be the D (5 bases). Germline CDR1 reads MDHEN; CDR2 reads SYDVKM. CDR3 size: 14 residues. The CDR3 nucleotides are TGTGCCAGCAGTTTGGGGCAGGTGATCTATCGCTACACCTTC. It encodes CASSLGQVIYRYTF.

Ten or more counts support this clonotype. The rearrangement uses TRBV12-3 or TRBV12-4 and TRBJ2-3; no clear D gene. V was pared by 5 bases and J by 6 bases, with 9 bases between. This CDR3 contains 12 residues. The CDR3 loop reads CASSKYGDTQYF. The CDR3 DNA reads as TGTGCCAGCAGTAAATACGGGGATACGCAGTATTTT.

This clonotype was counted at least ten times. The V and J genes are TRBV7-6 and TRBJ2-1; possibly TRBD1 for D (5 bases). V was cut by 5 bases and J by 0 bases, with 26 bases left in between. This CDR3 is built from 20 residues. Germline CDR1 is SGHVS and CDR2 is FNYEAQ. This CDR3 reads CASSPLIPIGAKSSYNEQFF. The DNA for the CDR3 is TGTGCCAGCAGCCCCTTGATCCCGATAGGGGCGAAGAGCTCCTACAATGAGCAGTTCTTC.

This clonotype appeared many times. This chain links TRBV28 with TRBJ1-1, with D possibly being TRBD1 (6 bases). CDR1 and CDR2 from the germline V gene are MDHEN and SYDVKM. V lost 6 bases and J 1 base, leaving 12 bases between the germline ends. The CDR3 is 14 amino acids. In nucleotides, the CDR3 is TGTGCCAGCAGCCCCTGGACAGCGAACACTGAAGCTTTCTTT. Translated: CASSPWTANTEAFF.

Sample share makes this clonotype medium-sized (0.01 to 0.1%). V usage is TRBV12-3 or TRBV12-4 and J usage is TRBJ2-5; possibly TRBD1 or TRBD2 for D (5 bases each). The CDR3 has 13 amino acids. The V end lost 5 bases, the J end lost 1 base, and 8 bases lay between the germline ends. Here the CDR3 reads CASSGTAQETQYF. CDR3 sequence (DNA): TGTGCCAGCAGTGGGACGGCCCAAGAGACCCAGTACTTC.

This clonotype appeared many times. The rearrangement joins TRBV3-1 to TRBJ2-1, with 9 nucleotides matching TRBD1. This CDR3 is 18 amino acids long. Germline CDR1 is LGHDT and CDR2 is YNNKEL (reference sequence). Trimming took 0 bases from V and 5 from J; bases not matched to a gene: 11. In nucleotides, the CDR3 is TGTGCCAGCAGCCAAGATCTTGGCGGGACAGGGTCCGACAATGAGCAGTTCTTC. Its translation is CASSQDLGGTGSDNEQFF.

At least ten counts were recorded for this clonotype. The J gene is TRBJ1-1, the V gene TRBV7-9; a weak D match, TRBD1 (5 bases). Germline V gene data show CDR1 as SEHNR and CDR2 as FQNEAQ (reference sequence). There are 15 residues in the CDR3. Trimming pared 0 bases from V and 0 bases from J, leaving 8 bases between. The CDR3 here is CASSLAQGVNTEAFF. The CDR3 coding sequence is TGTGCCAGCAGCTTAGCGCAAGGGGTGAACACTGAAGCTTTCTTT.

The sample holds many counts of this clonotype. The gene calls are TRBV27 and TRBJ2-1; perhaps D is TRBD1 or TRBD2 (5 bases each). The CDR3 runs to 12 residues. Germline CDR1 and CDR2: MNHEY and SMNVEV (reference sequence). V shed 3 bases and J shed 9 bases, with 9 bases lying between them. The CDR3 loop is CASSFLGTEQFF. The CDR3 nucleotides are TGTGCCAGCAGTTTCTTAGGGACTGAGCAGTTCTTC.